The text below deals with one TCR beta chain. Quantitative 5'-RACE with molecular barcodes was used to make the TCR beta libraries. TCRdb reprocessed the 5' RACE reads via MiXCR and lists one record per CDR3 protein. The sample consists of 150,000 to 200,000 distinct CDR3 sequences, around 17% of them appearing once. V was cut by 2 bases and J by 4 bases, with 17 bases left in between. Germline CDR1 is MDHEN and CDR2 is SYDVKM. The CDR3 is 17 residues long. This entry belongs to a study of CD8 T cells in ankylosing spondylitis. This receptor was taken from a male donor with ankylosing spondylitis or in good health (not recorded which). The material sequenced was blood, either unsorted or a sorted T cell fraction (not recorded which). The chain links TRBV28 to TRBJ1-4; D gene ambiguous. The CDR3 DNA is TGTGCCAGCAGTTTAAGTTACACCGAAGGACGTAATGAAAAACTGTTTTTT. Translated, it gives CASSLSYTEGRNEKLFF.